A single sample is the source of the 10 T cell receptor beta chains below, sequenced in a study of blood T cell repertoires in COVID-19. Some clones are missing from TCRdb's copy, which holds only in-frame ones; the method was immunoSEQ multiplex PCR. The sample lists under 85,000 clones, under 80% occurring once. Sequencing used peripheral blood. These receptors all stem from an elderly woman with active or convalescent COVID-19.

This chain joins TRBV2 and TRBJ1-4, with no clear D. CDR1 SNHLY and CDR2 FYNNEI come from the germline V gene. CDR3 length equals 15 residues. V lost 3 bases and J 7 bases, leaving 15 bases between the germline ends. CDR3 sequence reads: CASSEAGSRGEKLFF. CDR3 coding DNA: TGTGCCAGCAGTGAGGCGGGCAGCAGAGGTGAAAAACTGTTTTTT.

The gene calls are TRBV20-1 and TRBJ1-3; no definite D call. The CDR3 runs 11 residues. V was pared by 6 bases and J by 3 bases, with 6 bases between. From germline, CDR1 is DFQATT and CDR2 SNEGSKA (reference sequence). The chain's CDR3 is CSARGGNTIYF. DNA of the CDR3: TGCAGTGCCCGGGGTGGAAACACCATATATTTT.

This clone occurred a few times. CDR3 DNA: TGTGCCAGCAGTGAGGACAGGTTGAACACTGAAGCTTTCTTT. Amino acid sequence: CASSEDRLNTEAFF. V is TRBV6-1 and J is TRBJ1-1, with 7 bases fitting TRBD1. Germline trimming cut 3 bases from V and 0 bases from J; bases unmatched to any gene: 1. This CDR3 comprises 14 residues. The V gene's germline CDR1 is MNHNS and CDR2 SASEGT.

The chain is built from TRBV11-2 and TRBJ2-7; tentatively, D is TRBD2 (6 bases). CDR1 is SGHAT and CDR2 is FQNNGV in the germline V gene. V was trimmed by 3 bases and J by 3 bases, leaving 9 bases between them. The CDR3 is made up of 13 amino acids. CDR3 protein: CASSLGGGYEQYF. DNA of the CDR3: TGTGCCAGCAGCTTGGGGGGAGGCTACGAGCAGTACTTC.

This clone was seen just once. This sequence joins TRBV18 and TRBJ1-3; D call uncertain. CDR1 is KGHSH, CDR2 LQKENI, per germline. CDR3 length: 16 residues. V lost 3 bases and J lost 0, with 12 bases in between. The CDR3 coding sequence is TGTGCCAGCTCACCTTCTCCACAAAGCTCTGGAAACACCATATATTTT. This encodes CASSPSPQSSGNTIYF. The whole variable domain, filled in from reference TRBV18 and TRBJ1-3, reads NAGVMQNPRHLVRRRGQEARLRCSPMKGHSHVYWYRQLPEEGLKFMVYLQKENIIDESGMPKERFSAEFPKEGPSILRIQQVVRGDSAAYFCASSPSPQSSGNTIYFGEGSWLTVV.

This clone was recorded many times. This CDR3 is CATSRVIQETQYF. In nucleotides, the CDR3 is TGTGCCACCAGCAGAGTAATTCAAGAGACCCAGTACTTC. The V call is TRBV15, the J call TRBJ2-5; no reliable D call. CDR1 is LNHNV, CDR2 YYDKDF, per germline (reference sequence). This CDR3 contains 13 residues. Trimming stripped 1 base from V and 2 bases from J, with 5 bases between.

The chain uses TRBV6-5 and TRBJ2-2, with 12 bases matching TRBD1. The germline CDR1 and CDR2 sequences are MNHEY and SVGAGI. V dropped 8 bases and J dropped 7; count of bases not matched to a gene: 5. The CDR3 length is 14 residues. CDR3: CASQGTGGIGELFF. Here the CDR3 DNA reads TGTGCCAGCCAGGGGACAGGGGGCATCGGGGAGCTGTTTTTT.

This chain uses TRBV21-1 with TRBJ1-1; the listed D gene, TRBD1, was not tested against the DNA. TRBV21-1 is a pseudogene. The CDR3 runs 16 residues. This chain's CDR3 is CASRVRVRALNTEAFF. CDR3 nucleotides: TGTGCCAGCAGAGTCAGGGTAAGGGCATTGAACACTGAAGCTTTCTTT.

The chain employs TRBV12-3 or TRBV12-4 and TRBJ1-6; D is undetermined. The V gene lost 5 bases and the J gene lost 10 bases, with 12 bases spanning the gap. CDR3 length: 13 residues. CDR3 DNA sequence: TGTGCCAGCAGTATCCTCGCAGGATCACCCCTCCACTTT. This codes for CASSILAGSPLHF.

The chain employs TRBV28 and TRBJ1-2; 8 bases align to TRBD1. Trimming took 3 bases from V and 8 from J; bases not matched to a gene: 8. This CDR3 has 14 amino acids. Germline V gene data show CDR1 as MDHEN and CDR2 as SYDVKM. CDR3 nucleotides: TGTGCCAGCAGTTTGGGGACAGGCTTTTGGGGCTACACCTTC. Translation: CASSLGTGFWGYTF.